These 19 T cell receptor beta chains share one sample of origin, sequenced in a study of cytomegalovirus exposure and HLA in healthy donors. Only in-frame clones appear in the TCRdb table, and some are missing; sequencing was by immunoSEQ multiplex PCR. This table holds some 170,000 clones, around nine tenths found once. The sample consisted of PBMCs. The origin of the receptors is a woman in her 30s in good health and CMV-seronegative.

The chain carries TRBV7-9 and TRBJ2-7; 8 bases agree with TRBD2. The CDR3 runs 14 residues. CDR1 is SEHNR, CDR2 FQNEAQ, per germline (reference sequence). V gave up 5 bases and J gave up 4 bases; unmatched junction bases: 7. The CDR3: CASSDPGGEYEQYF. The CDR3 nucleotides are TGTGCCAGCAGCGACCCGGGGGGGGAGTACGAGCAGTACTTC. Using reference TRBV7-9 and TRBJ2-7 for the parts outside the CDR3, the full variable domain is DTGVSQNPRHKITKRGQNVTFRCDPISEHNRLYWYRQTLGQGPEFLTYFQNEAQLEKSRLLSDRFSAERPKGSFSTLEIQRTEQGDSAMYLCASSDPGGEYEQYFGPGTRLTVT.

This chain joins TRBV9 and TRBJ2-1, with 10 bases matching TRBD2. CDR1 SGDLS and CDR2 YYNGEE come from the germline V gene. The trim removed 0 bases at V and 4 bases at J, leaving 7 bases unmatched. This CDR3 is 17 amino acids long. The CDR3 spells CASSVGSGGAGYNEQFF. For the CDR3, the DNA is TGTGCCAGCAGCGTAGGCAGCGGGGGGGCTGGATACAATGAGCAGTTCTTC.

V and J are TRBV7-2 and TRBJ1-1; D may be TRBD1 (6 bases). Germline V gene data show CDR1 as SGHTA and CDR2 as FQGNSA. Trimming removed 5 bases at V and 0 bases at J, with 19 bases between. This CDR3 is 17 amino acids long. CDR3: CASSRQHRDGLNTEAFF. CDR3 in DNA: TGTGCCAGCAGCCGCCAACACAGGGATGGGTTGAACACTGAAGCTTTCTTT.

The J gene is TRBJ1-1, the V gene TRBV29-1; perhaps TRBD1 as D (5 bases). CDR1 is SQVTM, CDR2 ANQGSEA, per germline. Trimming left V 1 base short and J 1 base short, with 13 bases between. The CDR3 runs to 15 residues. CDR3 DNA: TGCAGCGTTGAAGGCCGACAGAGTACGAACACTGAAGCTTTCTTT. It is translated as CSVEGRQSTNTEAFF.

This chain joins TRBV30 and TRBJ1-2; TRBD1 might be the D (6 bases). Germline-derived CDR1 and CDR2 are GTSNPN and SVGIG (reference sequence). V lost 5 bases, J lost 4 bases, and 17 bases lay in between. This CDR3 contains 14 residues. DNA of the CDR3: TGTGCCTGGGACTTAGGGGGTTTGGGCTATGGCTACACCTTC. Amino acids: CAWDLGGLGYGYTF. Full variable domain (remainder filled in from reference TRBV30 and TRBJ1-2): SQTIHQWPATLVQPVGSPLSLECTVEGTSNPNLYWYRQAAGRGLQLLFYSVGIGQISSEVPQNLSASRPQDRQFILSSKKLLLSDSGFYLCAWDLGGLGYGYTFGSGTRLTVV.

The chain uses TRBV7-2 and TRBJ2-7; the D is unclear. This CDR3 spans 12 amino acids. CDR1 and CDR2 from the germline V gene are SGHTA and FQGNSA. V was shortened by 0 bases and J by 6 bases, with 6 bases between the two germline ends. The CDR3: CASSLALREQYF. The CDR3 DNA reads as TGTGCCAGCAGCTTAGCCCTGCGCGAGCAGTACTTC.

The chain carries TRBV10-2 and TRBJ2-7; 12 bases line up with TRBD2. CDR1 and CDR2 (germline): WSHSY, SAAADI. J was trimmed by 4 bases and V by 6 bases; bases with no gene match: 7. CDR3 length: 15 amino acids. The CDR3 DNA reads as TGCGCCAGCAGCCGACTAGCGGGGGCCTCGTACGAGCAGTACTTC. Translating gives CASSRLAGASYEQYF.

The CDR3 region has the DNA TGTGCCAGCAGGACAGGGGCCGGCACTGAAGCTTTCTTT. Its protein product is CASRTGAGTEAFF. This chain joins TRBV7-9 and TRBJ1-1, with TRBD1 matching 8 bases. Germline CDR1 reads SEHNR; CDR2 reads FQNEAQ (reference sequence). The CDR3 covers 13 residues. V shed 6 bases, J shed 4 bases, and the junction held 4 bases outside the gene matches.

The chain carries TRBV6-5 and TRBJ2-7, with D perhaps TRBD2 (5 bases). Trimming pared 5 bases from V and 2 bases from J, leaving 16 bases between. The CDR3 contains 15 residues. CDR1 and CDR2 from the germline V gene are MNHEY and SVGAGI. Here the CDR3 reads CASSRGSRATYEQYF. CDR3 in DNA: TGTGCCAGCAGTAGAGGGTCAAGGGCGACCTACGAGCAGTACTTC.

The rearrangement uses TRBV2 and TRBJ2-3, with TRBD2 matching 10 bases. The CDR3 is 15 amino acids. Looked up from germline, CDR1 is SNHLY and CDR2 is FYNNEI. Trimming at V came to 4 bases and at J to 5 bases, leaving 6 bases not matched to a gene. This CDR3 reads CASSVTSGVGDTQYF. The CDR3 bases are TGTGCCAGCAGTGTTACTAGCGGGGTAGGAGATACGCAGTATTTT.

V usage is TRBV2 and J usage is TRBJ2-5; 15 nucleotides line up with TRBD2. The CDR3 is made up of 16 amino acids. V dropped 4 bases and J dropped 5; count of bases not matched to a gene: 5. Per the germline V gene, CDR1 is SNHLY and CDR2 is FYNNEI. The CDR3 nucleotides read TGTGCCAGCAGTGGGACTAGCGGGGGGGCCTATGAGACCCAGTACTTC. Amino acid sequence: CASSGTSGGAYETQYF.

Concerning this clone: Mismatch with germline at one junction end may stem from a read error. The chain has TRBV7-7 and TRBJ2-5; 9 bases are a match to TRBD1. The CDR3 runs 15 residues. Looked up from germline, CDR1 is SSHAT and CDR2 is FNYEAQ (reference sequence). This chain's CDR3 is CASSLAGTGQETQYF. The CDR3, as DNA: TGTGCTAGCAGCTTAGCAGGGACAGGGCAAGAGACCCAGTACTTC.

This rearrangement joins TRBV5-1 to TRBJ2-1, with TRBD2 identical over 9 bases. The CDR3 is made up of 14 amino acids. CDR1 and CDR2 (germline): SGHRS, YFSETQ. With V trimmed by 6 bases and J by 4 bases, 5 bases remained unmatched. CDR3 bases: TGCGCCAGCACCGCAGCGGGGGGTTACAATGAGCAGTTCTTC. Residues: CASTAAGGYNEQFF. The full variable domain, its missing parts supplied by reference TRBV5-1 and TRBJ2-1, is KAGVTQTPRYLIKTRGQQVTLSCSPISGHRSVSWYQQTPGQGLQFLFEYFSETQRNKGNFPGRFSGRQFSNSRSEMNVSTLELGDSALYLCASTAAGGYNEQFFGPGTRLTVL.

With regard to this clone: Distinct nucleotide sequences in the sample also encode this CDR3. The chain couples TRBV5-1 to TRBJ2-7; D might be TRBD1 (6 bases). In germline, CDR1 is SGHRS, CDR2 YFSETQ. There are 13 residues in the CDR3. Between the trimmed V and J ends, which lost 3 bases and 4 bases, there was a span of 11 bases. CDR3 coding DNA: TGCGCCAGCAGCTCGGACAGCAGTTACGAGCAGTACTTC. It is translated as CASSSDSSYEQYF.

The rearrangement links TRBV29-1 to TRBJ1-1, with D unresolved. The V and J ends lost 5 bases and 3 bases respectively, with 4 bases between them. In germline, CDR1 is SQVTM, CDR2 ANQGSEA. The CDR3 extends over 10 amino acids. The CDR3 spells CSVRDTEAFF. CDR3 nucleotide sequence: TGCAGCGTTCGGGACACTGAAGCTTTCTTT.

The chain joins TRBV6-1 to TRBJ1-5, with a weak D call TRBD1 (6 bases). The CDR3 is made up of 18 amino acids. Germline V gives CDR1 MNHNS, CDR2 SASEGT. The ends were cut back, 2 bases at V and 0 bases at J, with 17 bases in the middle. In nucleotides, the CDR3 is TGTGCCAGCAGTGAATCTGGTCGGACAGAGTATAGCAATCAGCCCCAGCATTTT. Translation gives CASSESGRTEYSNQPQHF.

This chain connects TRBV4-1 to TRBJ1-2; 7 bases are shared with TRBD1. Germline trimming cut 2 bases from V and 4 bases from J; bases unmatched to any gene: 4. The CDR3 runs to 14 residues. CDR1 and CDR2 (germline): MGHRA, YSYEKL. The CDR3 DNA sequence: TGCGCCAGCAGCCAACCGGGACAGATCTATGGCTACACCTTC. Its protein product is CASSQPGQIYGYTF.

J is TRBJ1-2 and V is TRBV18; D uncertain. CDR3 length: 15 amino acids. Trimming pared 6 bases from V and 4 bases from J, leaving 18 bases between. CDR1 is KGHSH, CDR2 LQKENI, per germline. For the CDR3, the DNA is TGTGCCAGCTCCAATACCGGAACAGAGTTCTATGGCTACACCTTC. Residues: CASSNTGTEFYGYTF.

The V and J genes are TRBV6-5 and TRBJ2-7; 8 bases are shared with TRBD1. The junction had 5 bases not matched to a gene; V was cut back by 4 bases and J by 3 bases. CDR1 MNHEY and CDR2 SVGAGI come from the germline V gene. The CDR3 sequence is 14 residues long. For the CDR3, the DNA is TGTGCCAGCAGTTTGGGCAGGGGGCACTACGAGCAGTACTTC. It encodes CASSLGRGHYEQYF.